One and the same sample provided the 8 T cell receptor beta chains below, sequenced in a study of tumor-infiltrating lymphocytes in primary liver carcinoma. TCR beta cDNA came from about 500 ng total RNA, primed with a constant-region primer. A slightly modified ARM-PCR protocol with three nested multiplex PCR rounds produced these TCR beta libraries. Investigators reported that the first two PCR rounds, at about 11 cycles each, used TRBV1-TRBV30 forward primers with a C-beta reverse primer. TCRdb fed the multiplex PCR reads into MiXCR, producing one record per CDR3 protein. The table lists approximately 73,000 distinct CDR3 sequences, 60% to 80% of them singletons. Unsorted bulk tissue of about 18-32 mg yielded co-extracted RNA and DNA. Sequencing input: liver tumor tissue from sampling region 4. Subset described: tumor region T4, right-lateral pole. Receptors were obtained from a woman aged 55-69 years with primary liver carcinoma and hepatitis B virus infection.

The rearrangement uses TRBV29-1 and TRBJ1-3, with a weak D call TRBD1 (5 bases). Germline V lookup: CDR1 SQVTM, CDR2 ANQGSEA. V shed 5 bases and J shed 0 bases, with 8 bases lying between them. This CDR3 is 13 amino acids long. The CDR3 nucleotides read TGCAGCGTTATTCAGGGCTCTGGAAACACCATATATTTT. As protein: CSVIQGSGNTIYF.

This clonotype was counted ten times or more. This chain joins TRBV7-9 and TRBJ2-7; 9 bases line up with TRBD1. The CDR3 sequence is 19 residues long. The germline CDR1 and CDR2 sequences are SEHNR and FQNEAQ (reference sequence). V was clipped by 0 bases and J by 3 bases; unmatched bases: 15. The CDR3 protein is CASSLAPSPGTGFYYEQYF. The DNA of the CDR3 is TGTGCCAGCAGCTTAGCTCCGTCACCGGGGACAGGGTTTTACTACGAGCAGTACTTC.

The chain combines TRBV18 with TRBJ2-1; 7 positions agree with TRBD1. The CDR3 has 13 amino acids. The ends lost 10 bases at V and 5 bases at J; junction bases unmatched: 8. The germline V gene has CDR1 KGHSH and CDR2 LQKENI. CDR3 sequence: CAISLGQDNEQFF. The CDR3, as DNA: TGTGCCATCTCCTTAGGACAGGACAATGAGCAGTTCTTC.

Details on this clonotype: A read error is possible here, since a much larger clone lies one base away. Written as DNA, the CDR3 is TGTGCCGGCAGTTGGGGAGTGAACACTGAAGCTTTCTTT. Translation: CAGSWGVNTEAFF. This chain uses TRBV11-2 with TRBJ1-1, with D unclear. This CDR3 is 13 amino acids long. Germline V CDR1 and CDR2: SGHAT, FQNNGV.

As to this clonotype: Germline is not matched at one junction end, which may reflect a read error. This chain links TRBV12-5 with TRBJ2-5; TRBD1 might be the D (6 bases). CDR1 LGHNT and CDR2 FRNRAP come from the germline V gene. This CDR3 has 15 amino acids. The CDR3 sequence: CAIGISDSPEETQYF. CDR3 DNA: TGTGCTATTGGTATCTCGGACAGCCCGGAGGAGACCCAGTACTTC.

This clonotype came up a few times. This may be a read error: a much more frequent sequence differs by one nucleotide. V gene TRBV6-2 or TRBV6-3 combines with J gene TRBJ2-7, with D possibly being TRBD1 or TRBD2 (6 bases each). There are 15 residues in the CDR3. Between the trimmed V and J ends, which lost 5 bases and 1 base, there was a span of 15 bases. From germline, CDR1 is MNHEY and CDR2 SVGEGT. The DNA of the CDR3 is TGTGCCAGCAGTCTTAGGGGGGATGCTTCCTACGAGCAGTACTTC. This translates into CASSLRGDASYEQYF.

This clonotype was seen only once. The junction departs from the called germline gene at one end, perhaps through a read error. This chain joins TRBV4-1 and TRBJ2-3; D gene uncertain. The V gene's germline CDR1 is MGHRA and CDR2 YSYEKL. The CDR3 has 14 residues. This CDR3 is CASSQSGETDTQYF. The DNA of the CDR3 is TGTGCCAGCAGCCAATCCGGAGAGACAGATACGCAGTATTTT.

As to this clonotype: At one of its ends the junction is not consistent with the germline gene, which may arise from a read error. The rearrangement links TRBV5-1 to TRBJ1-6, with D possibly matching TRBD1 (5 bases). The CDR3 runs to 13 residues. Germline V CDR1 and CDR2: SGHRS, YFSETQ. The CDR3 reads CARSTEQDSPLHF. The CDR3 DNA is TGCGCCCGCAGCACAGAACAGGATTCACCCCTCCACTTT.